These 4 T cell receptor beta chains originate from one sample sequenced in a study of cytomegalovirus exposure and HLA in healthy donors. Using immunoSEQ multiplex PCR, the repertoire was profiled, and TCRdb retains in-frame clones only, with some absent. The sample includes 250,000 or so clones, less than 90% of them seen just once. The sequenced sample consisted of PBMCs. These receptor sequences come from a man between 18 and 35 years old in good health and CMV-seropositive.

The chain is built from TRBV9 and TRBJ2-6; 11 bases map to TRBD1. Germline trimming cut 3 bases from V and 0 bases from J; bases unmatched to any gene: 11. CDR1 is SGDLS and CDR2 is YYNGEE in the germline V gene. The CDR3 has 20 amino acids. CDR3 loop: CASSALKRDRGTSGANVLTF. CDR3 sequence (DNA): TGTGCCAGCAGCGCCCTTAAAAGGGACAGGGGGACCTCTGGGGCCAACGTCCTGACTTTC.

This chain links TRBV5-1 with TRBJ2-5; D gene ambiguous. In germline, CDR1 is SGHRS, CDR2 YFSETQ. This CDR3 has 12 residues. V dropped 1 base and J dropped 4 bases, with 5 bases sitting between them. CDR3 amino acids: CASSLNTETQYF. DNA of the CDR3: TGCGCCAGCAGCTTGAACACAGAGACCCAGTACTTC.

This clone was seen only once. For the CDR3, the DNA is TGTGCCAGCCAAGCCCCCACCCGTTACTACAATGAGCAGTTCTTC. It codes for CASQAPTRYYNEQFF. The rearrangement uses TRBV28 and TRBJ2-1; D is unresolved. V was shortened by 8 bases and J by 3 bases, with 17 bases between the two germline ends. This CDR3 is 15 amino acids long. Germline CDR1 is MDHEN and CDR2 is SYDVKM.

The CDR3 bases are TGTGCCAGCAGCTCAACCCGGGGCGGAAATGAGCAGTTCTTC. This encodes CASSSTRGGNEQFF. This rearrangement joins TRBV11-2 to TRBJ2-1; either TRBD1 or TRBD2 may supply D (5 bases each). The V end was cut by 4 bases, the J end by 7 bases, with 14 bases between. Germline assignment: CDR1 SGHAT and CDR2 FQNNGV. The CDR3 contains 14 residues.